This TCR beta chain derives from a study of vaccination effects on CD4 cells after COVID-19. As for the study in general: Post-vaccine sampling occurred a median 72 days after the second dose. The study, taken as a whole, reports: A shortage of convalescent patients and an absence of early post-infection timepoints characterized the study.

Produced via immunoSEQ multiplex PCR; TCRdb's table is partial and in-frame only. The sample yields more than 35,000 clones, almost 85% seen once. From germline, CDR1 is SGHTA and CDR2 FQGNSA. The CDR3 extends over 13 amino acids. Antigen-specific CD4+ T cells were expanded (with viral peptide pools) by the ViraFEST assay ahead of sequencing. With approximately ten days of culture completed, CD4+ T cells were isolated. Subjects were given two BNT162b2 or mRNA-1273 vaccine doses. Wells containing two million PBMC each were cultured with about 9 IU/ml IL-2 and approximately 10 ug/ml peptides. As for this clone: Its antigen is currently unknown. Germline is not matched at one junction end, which may reflect a read error.

This TCR was recovered from a human donor who received a COVID-19 vaccine. Some clones in this sample may be carry-over from other donors' samples. This chain links TRBV7-2 with TRBJ2-2; 7 bases match TRBD1. Sequenced material: CD4+ T cells from PBMCs cultured with HCoV-NL63 spike peptides, taken after COVID-19 vaccination. DNA of the CDR3: TGTGCCAGCAGCACCAGGACAGGCCGGGAACTGTTTTTT. Its translation is CASSTRTGRELFF. The complete variable domain, with remaining parts taken from reference TRBV7-2 and TRBJ2-2, reads GAGVSQSPSNKVTEKGKDVELRCDPISGHTALYWYRQSLGQGLEFLIYFQGNSAPDKSGLPSDRFSAERTGGSVSTLTIQRTQQEDSAVYLCASSTRTGRELFFGEGSRLTVL.